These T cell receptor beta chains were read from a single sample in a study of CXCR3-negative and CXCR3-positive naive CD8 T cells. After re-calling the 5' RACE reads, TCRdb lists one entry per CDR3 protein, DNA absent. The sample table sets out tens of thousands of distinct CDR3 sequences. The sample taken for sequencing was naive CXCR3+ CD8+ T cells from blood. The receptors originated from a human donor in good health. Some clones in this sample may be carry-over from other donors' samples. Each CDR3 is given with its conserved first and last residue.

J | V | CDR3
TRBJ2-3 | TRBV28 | CASSFPGGASGNVDTQYF
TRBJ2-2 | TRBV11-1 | CASSLARLGTNGELFF
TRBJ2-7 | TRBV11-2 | CASRYTGGYSYEQYF
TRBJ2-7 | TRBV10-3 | CAISVGGESCEQYF
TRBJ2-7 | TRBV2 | CASSEPLGQGYEQYF
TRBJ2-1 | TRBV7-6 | CASSGGNEQFF
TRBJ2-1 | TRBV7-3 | CASSFGTSGRASNEQFF
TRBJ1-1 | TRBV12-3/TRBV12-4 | CASSSSGSEAFF
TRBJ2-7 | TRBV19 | CASSDVRGSYEQYF
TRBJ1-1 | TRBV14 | CASSHKDRNTEAFF
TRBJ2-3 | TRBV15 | CATSSSIDPFTDTQYF
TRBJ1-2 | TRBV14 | CASSQLRESHLYGYTF
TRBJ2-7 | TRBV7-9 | CASSLRVYEQYF
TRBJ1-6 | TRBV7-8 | CASSKNSESSYNSPLHF
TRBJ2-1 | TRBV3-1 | CASSQVESSYNEQFF
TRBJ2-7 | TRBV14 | CASSLISRYEQYF
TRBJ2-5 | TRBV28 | CASSFQETQYF
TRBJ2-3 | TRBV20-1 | CSAVGTSSTPDTQYF
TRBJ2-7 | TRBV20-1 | CSASSGRTSGSHRYEQYF
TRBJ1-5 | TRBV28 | CASRPRQGARQPQHF
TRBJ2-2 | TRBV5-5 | CASSLDGTLPATGELFF
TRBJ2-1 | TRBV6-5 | CASSYSSGGEQFF
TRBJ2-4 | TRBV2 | CASGEGAKNIQYF
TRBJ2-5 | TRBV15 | CATSRGLASQETQYF
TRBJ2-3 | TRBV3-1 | CASSYSGAGRTDTQYF
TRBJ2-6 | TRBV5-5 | CASSLGPGQGASGANVLTF
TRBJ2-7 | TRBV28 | CASSPGTSGRFPYEQYF
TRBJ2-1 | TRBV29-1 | CSVAGKAGSYNEQFF
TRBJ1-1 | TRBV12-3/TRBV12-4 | CASSGTGRTEAFF
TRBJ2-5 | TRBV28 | CASSLGDNGEETQYF
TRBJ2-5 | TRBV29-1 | CSLSPTAGGETQYF
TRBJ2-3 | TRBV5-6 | CASSPRIGDTQYF
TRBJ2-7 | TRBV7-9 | CASSDADRGPTYEQYF
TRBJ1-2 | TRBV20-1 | CSADPGQGTYRDGYTF
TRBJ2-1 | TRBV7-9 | CASSPPAYNEQFF
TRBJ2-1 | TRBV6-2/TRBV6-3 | CASSYSTSREQFF
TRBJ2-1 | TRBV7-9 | CASSPSTGSSYNEQFF
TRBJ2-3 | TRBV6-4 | CASSDLAGGDTDTQYF
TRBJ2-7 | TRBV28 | CASSYYPRGGEQYF
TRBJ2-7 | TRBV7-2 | CASSLRTIYEQYF
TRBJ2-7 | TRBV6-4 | CASSDTGSDEQYF
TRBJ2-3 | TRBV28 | CASSQSGRAETDTQYF
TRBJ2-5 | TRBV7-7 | CASSPGGIQETQYF
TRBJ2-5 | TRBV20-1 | CSAWDGETQYF
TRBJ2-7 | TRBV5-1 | CASSLLPTDYEQYF
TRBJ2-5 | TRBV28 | CASSYPPGFMRETQYF
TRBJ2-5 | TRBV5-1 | CASSYPGLETQETQYF
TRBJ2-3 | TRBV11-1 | CASIGQGQSTDTQYF
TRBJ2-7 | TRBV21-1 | CASSPHPGFYEQYF
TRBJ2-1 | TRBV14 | CASSHSGLAGYNEQFF